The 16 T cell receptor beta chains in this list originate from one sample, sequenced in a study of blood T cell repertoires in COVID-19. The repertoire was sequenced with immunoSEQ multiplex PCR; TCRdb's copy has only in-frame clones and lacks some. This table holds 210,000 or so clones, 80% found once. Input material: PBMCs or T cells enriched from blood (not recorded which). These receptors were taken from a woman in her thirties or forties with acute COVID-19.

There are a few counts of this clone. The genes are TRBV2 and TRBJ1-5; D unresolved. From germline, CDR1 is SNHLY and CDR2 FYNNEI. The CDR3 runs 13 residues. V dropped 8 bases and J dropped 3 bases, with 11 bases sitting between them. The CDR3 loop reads CASRGLVNQPQHF. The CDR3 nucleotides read TGTGCCAGCCGAGGTTTGGTCAATCAGCCCCAGCATTTT.

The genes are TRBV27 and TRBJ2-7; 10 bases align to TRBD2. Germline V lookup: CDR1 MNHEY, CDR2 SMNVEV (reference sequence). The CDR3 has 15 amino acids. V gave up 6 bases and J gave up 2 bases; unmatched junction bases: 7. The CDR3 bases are TGTGCCAGCAGCCCCCAAGCGGGAGGGGCCTACGAGCAGTACTTC. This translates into CASSPQAGGAYEQYF.

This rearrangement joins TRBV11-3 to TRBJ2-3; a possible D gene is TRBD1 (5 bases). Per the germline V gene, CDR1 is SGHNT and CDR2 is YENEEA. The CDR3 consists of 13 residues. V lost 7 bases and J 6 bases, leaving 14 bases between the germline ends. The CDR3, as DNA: TGTGCCAGCACGGCCAGGGTGGGTGATACGCAGTATTTT. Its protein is CASTARVGDTQYF.

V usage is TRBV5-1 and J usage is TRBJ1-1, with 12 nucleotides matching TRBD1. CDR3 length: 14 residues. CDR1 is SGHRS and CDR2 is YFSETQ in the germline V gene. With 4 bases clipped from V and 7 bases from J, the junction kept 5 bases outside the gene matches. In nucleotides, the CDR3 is TGCGCCAGCAGCATGGGACAGGGGGCCTTTGAAGCTTTCTTT. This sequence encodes CASSMGQGAFEAFF. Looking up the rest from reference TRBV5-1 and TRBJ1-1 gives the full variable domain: KAGVTQTPRYLIKTRGQQVTLSCSPISGHRSVSWYQQTPGQGLQFLFEYFSETQRNKGNFPGRFSGRQFSNSRSEMNVSTLELGDSALYLCASSMGQGAFEAFFGQGTRLTVV.

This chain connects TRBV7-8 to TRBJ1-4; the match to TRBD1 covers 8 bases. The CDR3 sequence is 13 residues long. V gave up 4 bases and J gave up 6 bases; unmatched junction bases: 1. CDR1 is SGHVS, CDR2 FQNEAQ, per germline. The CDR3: CASSSRGHEKLFF. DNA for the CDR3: TGTGCCAGCAGCTCCAGGGGGCATGAAAAACTGTTTTTT.

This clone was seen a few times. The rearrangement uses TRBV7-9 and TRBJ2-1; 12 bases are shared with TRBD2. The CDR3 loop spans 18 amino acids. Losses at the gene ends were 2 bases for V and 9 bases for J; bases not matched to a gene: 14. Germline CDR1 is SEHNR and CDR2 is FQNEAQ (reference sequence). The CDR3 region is CASSLPPRLAGGVGEQFF. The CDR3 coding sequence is TGTGCCAGCAGCTTACCCCCCCGTCTAGCGGGAGGGGTGGGTGAGCAGTTCTTC.

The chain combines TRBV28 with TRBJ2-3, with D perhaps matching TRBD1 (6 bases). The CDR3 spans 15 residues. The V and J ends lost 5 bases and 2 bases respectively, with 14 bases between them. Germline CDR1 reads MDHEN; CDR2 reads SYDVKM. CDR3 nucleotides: TGTGCCAGCAGTATCACAGGGAAGCTCACAGATACGCAGTATTTT. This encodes CASSITGKLTDTQYF.

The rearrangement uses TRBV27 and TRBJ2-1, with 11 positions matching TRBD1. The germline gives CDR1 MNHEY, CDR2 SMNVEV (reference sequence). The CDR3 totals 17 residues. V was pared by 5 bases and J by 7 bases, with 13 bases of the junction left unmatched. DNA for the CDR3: TGTGCCAGCAGTATACTACCGGGACAGGGGGTAGCAAATGAGCAGTTCTTC. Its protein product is CASSILPGQGVANEQFF.

CDR3 in amino acids: CASSPTGGNEKLFF. The CDR3 nucleotides read TGTGCCAGCAGCCCGACAGGGGGCAATGAAAAACTGTTTTTT. V usage is TRBV6-5 and J usage is TRBJ1-4, with 10 bases aligning to TRBD1. Germline values: CDR1 MNHEY, CDR2 SVGAGI. V trimming: 6 bases; J trimming: 5 bases; junction bases outside the gene matches: 3. The CDR3 runs 14 residues.

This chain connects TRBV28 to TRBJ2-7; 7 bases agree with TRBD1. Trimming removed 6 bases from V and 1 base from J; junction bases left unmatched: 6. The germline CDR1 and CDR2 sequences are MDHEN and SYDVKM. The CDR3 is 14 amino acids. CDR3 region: CASRPGQTSYEQYF. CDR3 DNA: TGTGCCAGCAGACCGGGACAGACTTCCTACGAGCAGTACTTC.

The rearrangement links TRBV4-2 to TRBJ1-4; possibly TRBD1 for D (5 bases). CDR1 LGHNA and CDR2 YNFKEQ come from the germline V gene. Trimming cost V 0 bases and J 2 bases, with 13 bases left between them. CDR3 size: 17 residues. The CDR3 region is CASSQEVGRGTNEKLFF. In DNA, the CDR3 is TGTGCCAGCAGCCAAGAGGTAGGAAGGGGCACTAATGAAAAACTGTTTTTT.

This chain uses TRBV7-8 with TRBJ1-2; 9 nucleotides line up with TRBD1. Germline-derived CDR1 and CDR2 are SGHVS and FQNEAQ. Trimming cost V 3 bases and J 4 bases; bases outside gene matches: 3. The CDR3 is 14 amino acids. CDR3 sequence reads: CASSFRDRVYGYTF. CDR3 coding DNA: TGTGCCAGCAGCTTTCGGGACAGGGTCTATGGCTACACCTTC. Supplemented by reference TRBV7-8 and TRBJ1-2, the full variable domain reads GAGVSQSPRYKVAKRGQDVALRCDPISGHVSLFWYQQALGQGPEFLTYFQNEAQLDKSGLPSDRFFAERPEGSVSTLKIQRTQQEDSAVYLCASSFRDRVYGYTFGSGTRLTVV.

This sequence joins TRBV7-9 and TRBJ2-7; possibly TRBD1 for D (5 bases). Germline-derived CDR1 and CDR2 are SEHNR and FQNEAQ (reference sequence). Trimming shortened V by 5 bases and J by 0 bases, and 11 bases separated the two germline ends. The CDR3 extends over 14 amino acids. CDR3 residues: CASSPRVSSYEQYF. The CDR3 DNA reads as TGTGCCAGCAGCCCCAGGGTCAGCTCCTACGAGCAGTACTTC.

CDR3 in DNA: TGTGCCAGCAGCTTAGGGGGGACAGGGGGAGGCTACACCTTC. It specifies CASSLGGTGGGYTF. The chain is built from TRBV7-2 and TRBJ1-2; TRBD1 agrees at 11 bases. The CDR3 runs to 14 residues. Germline V gives CDR1 SGHTA, CDR2 FQGNSA. V lost 1 base and J lost 8; bases outside the gene matches: 3.

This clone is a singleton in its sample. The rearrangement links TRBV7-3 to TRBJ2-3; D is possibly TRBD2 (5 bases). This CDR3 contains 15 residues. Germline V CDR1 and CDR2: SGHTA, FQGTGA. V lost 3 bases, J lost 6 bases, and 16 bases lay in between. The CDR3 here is CASSFSRASSDTQYF. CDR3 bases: TGTGCCAGCAGCTTTAGTAGGGCTAGCTCTGATACGCAGTATTTT.

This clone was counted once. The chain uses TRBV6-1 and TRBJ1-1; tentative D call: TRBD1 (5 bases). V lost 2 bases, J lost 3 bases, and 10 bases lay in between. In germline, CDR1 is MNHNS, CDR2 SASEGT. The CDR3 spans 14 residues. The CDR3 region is CASSEQAGHTEAFF. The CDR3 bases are TGTGCCAGCAGTGAACAGGCGGGGCACACTGAAGCTTTCTTT.